What follows describes a single T cell receptor beta chain. Its binding antigen is unknown. No clone much larger than this one lies a single base away; base qualities are absent. From the germline V gene, CDR1 is MDHEN and CDR2 is SYDVKM. The CDR3 goes from the cysteine to the phenylalanine over 16 residues. Only the CDR3 region is kept as DNA, spanning 48 bases read in frame from base 1. The germline V and J ends show losses of 3 bases and 2 bases respectively, and no gene match explains 9 bases of the junction. This record comes from a study of blood T cell repertoires in COVID-19 (dated by TCRdb to the early 2020s). Turning to the overall study: Samples from collaborators originated in the United States, Italy and Spain and spanned both the acute and convalescent phases of COVID-19. The prospective study material was composed of cDNA or gDNA derived from T cells, B-cell-depleted T cells, or PBMCs. The samples were drawn from the first 160 participants of the ongoing ImmuneRACE study and from 1,254 subjects provided by 6 global collaborators. The sample metadata nearly always contained a de-identified subject ID, COVID-19 status, age in years and sex. The dataset comprised deeply sampled blood TCRbeta repertoires from subjects exposed to, actively infected with, or recovered from COVID-19. Where HLA class I and class II types were available, the types were taken from metadata supplied by the sample provider, not from assay-based typing. The repertoires were released in a freely available public database intended as a resource for research on the immune response to SARS-CoV-2. The paper's findings and limits, for the study overall: The amount of clinical and demographic metadata varied by source and participant and was provided uncurated.

TCRbeta CDR3 regions were amplified from genomic DNA using the immunoSEQ Assay, a bias-controlled multiplex PCR. The paper's processing steps were these. Within the assay, amplification of reference gene primers was used to estimate how many nucleated cells each sample contained. To quantify the absolute abundance of each unique TCRbeta CDR3 rearrangement, sequence reads were collapsed and filtered. Productive Simpson clonality was computed per sample as the square root of Simpson's diversity index over productive rearrangements. TCRdb carries this immuneACCESS record with in-frame sequences only. Its versions omit some clonotypes, under half of them owing to an unresolved V gene in the studies checked, with the rest unexplained. V and J calls and clone size are those listed in that table; D and trimming were worked out from the DNA. The sample table records under 200,000 clones; about nine tenths of these occur just once. 1.5% to 2% of the sample goes to the ten largest clones.

Whole blood was collected in K2EDTA tubes by collaborating institutions according to the institutions' own protocols. For TCRbeta analysis, collaborators shipped samples as frozen whole blood, isolated PBMCs, or DNA extracted from either of those sample types. The sequenced material came from peripheral blood. The receptor chain draws on TRBV28 and TRBJ1-1; TRBD1 matches 7 bases in the middle. This TCR came from a man younger than 35 with active or convalescent COVID-19. The sequenced DNA: TGTGCCAGCAGTTTTGGGGCAGGGGGATACAACACTGAAGCTTTCTTT. This translates into CASSFGAGGYNTEAFF.